This T cell receptor beta chain came from a study of cytomegalovirus exposure and HLA in healthy donors (TCRdb year 2017). For the study in its entirety: According to an earlier analysis of 587 of the donors, some 180 million T cells yielded roughly 110 million unique TCR beta sequences and approximately 300 Gb of sequence data. Roughly 310 gigabases of sequencing data and roughly 90 million unique TCR sequences were included in an early release covering around 650 HLA-typed donors. Of the roughly 410 genotyped donors, 75% to 85% were placed in the genetic ancestry cluster associated with self-reported Caucasian donors. The study aimed to test whether signatures of past pathogen exposure could be identified by cataloging public T cell receptors. Using immunosequencing, the study profiled T cell repertoires from about 650 subjects and related those repertoires to cytomegalovirus serostatus. Along with the approximately 600-subject first cohort, a separate validation cohort of around 110 different subjects was used. To predict cytomegalovirus infection status, the study brought together high-throughput TCR immunosequencing, statistical association of individual TCRs with disease status, and machine learning. To study patterns of TCR occurrence, a later analysis re-analyzed previously published TCR beta repertoires from 666 donors and added high-resolution HLA genotyping. The later analysis used no new phenotypic data to find candidate immune exposures, relying instead on TCR beta sequences and their occurrence across donors. An earlier analysis of fewer than 700 of the donors applied high-throughput TCR beta sequencing to assess whether each TCR beta V gene segment acted as functional or pseudogenic. Alongside the repertoire data, information on donor age, sex, ethnicity and CMV serostatus was compiled. Genome-wide SNP genotypes for about 60% of the roughly 700 donors were used in a later genetic analysis, which treated that subset as a discovery cohort. Every discovery cohort repertoire had been produced on one sequencing platform. Class I and class II HLA loci were covered by the typing at four-digit resolution. The number of donors typed differed by locus, with roughly 620-630 for A, B, C, DRB1 and DQB1, roughly 520 for DQA1, 600 to 610 for DPA1, and 400 to 490 for DPB1. Four or five DR-DQ haplotypes were handled as single units for association and clustering because linkage in the cohort was strong. Among 300 to 500 genotyped donors of the cohort, an average of approximately 240,000 unique TCR beta nucleotide sequences was sequenced per donor, of which approximately 19% were non-productive. Study-wide conclusions, independent of this receptor: The study gave a list of 150 to 200 TCR beta chains associated with cytomegalovirus. An earlier analysis of roughly 570 of the donors showed that most TCR beta V segments appeared in productive rearrangements either about 90% or about 30% of the time, which broadly matched IMGT annotations. A few of the identified cytomegalovirus-associated TCR beta chains were confirmed in vitro to be specific for cytomegalovirus antigens. In this cohort, only TCR beta chains were sequenced, and detectable features were limited by the absence of alpha or paired-chain data. A cluster of highly shared sequence variants was judged likely to represent a technical artifact of the sequencing pipeline. A further reported finding was that TCR beta sequences accurately predicted the HLA-A and HLA-B alleles for most subjects in the first cohort. The presence/absence analyses assumed that sequencing depth was roughly uniform across donors, and that assumption may not be true. Because some donors lacked HLA typing at each locus, the association tests relied only on the typed subset. Most TCR sequences were seen in very few donors, while some public TCRs were found in many individuals. Linkage disequilibrium might explain the correlated functional status among segregating V segments, but an unknown experimental factor could not be excluded. In a later genetic analysis, a missense DCLRE1C variant was associated with V-gene and J-gene trimming of TCR beta chains, and the association was replicated in an independent cohort. In a later analysis, HLA-associated TCR beta chains were found to be more clonally expanded and to have lower generation probabilities than equally common non-associated chains. When HLA alleles, especially DR and DQ, strongly co-occurred, TCR associations were difficult to assign to individual alleles. The 87-base-pair reads could not distinguish some IMGT-functional V segments, including TRBV6-2 and TRBV6-3, so those segments were excluded. The authors suggested that the approach could potentially be extended to other disease states and immunological phenotypes. According to a later analysis, parvovirus B19, influenza, CMV and Epstein-Barr virus appeared linked to several top co-occurrence clusters. Immune exposure information for the cohort was limited to CMV serostatus. A later genetic analysis reported fewer N-insertions in productive TCRs among donors in an Asian-associated ancestry cluster than the roughly 720-donor mean. The classifier was reported to diagnose cytomegalovirus status with high specificity and sensitivity in both the original cohort and the validation cohort. A later analysis found that most CMV-associated TCR beta chains appeared HLA-restricted, with HLA associations seemingly driven largely by CMV exposure. Specific HLA alleles were associated with 15,000 to 20,000 TCR beta sequences at a false discovery rate of 0.05 in a later analysis. In a later analysis, TCR association rates were found to vary across HLA loci, with the most associated TCRs seen for DRB1 alleles and the fewest for HLA-C alleles. Approximately 16 rarely observed V segments, including chromosome 9 orphons, were excluded from the earlier analysis of some 590 of the donors because counts were too low.

About this clone itself: The antigen it recognizes is unknown. Base qualities were left out, and no much larger clone turns up one base away.

In total, fewer than 750 healthy bone marrow donors made up the cohort. All cohort members were sampled while nominally healthy, although unrecorded immune exposures were likely present. The donor tested CMV seropositive and was one of the 289 seropositive cohort members. A peripheral blood sample was provided by each donor, and peripheral blood mononuclear cells were used for TCR beta sequencing. Genomic DNA extraction from the blood cell samples was performed with the Qiagen DNeasy Blood Extraction Kit. The receptor library was made with the immunoSEQ multiplex PCR assay. For the multiplex PCR, a mixture combining 60 forward primers for TCR Vbeta segments and 13 reverse primers for TCR Jbeta segments was used. The CDR3 region of rearranged TCR beta genes was amplified from genomic DNA with a multiplex PCR assay. The Illumina HiSeq System was used to sequence the amplified TCR beta libraries as 87-base-pair reads. On the study's bioinformatics: In a later analysis, tens of millions of unique TCR beta chains were counted across the approximately 640 repertoires, and around 10 million of these chains were shared by at least two donors. Raw reads were error-corrected and collapsed into unique sequences by a nearest-neighbor algorithm in which closely related sequences were merged to remove PCR and sequencing errors. V, D and J gene segments were assigned by aligning CDR3 sequences to IMGT reference sequences. For a sequence to be retained, at least a six-nucleotide match to both a V gene segment and a J gene segment was required. A rearrangement was called productive if the CDR3 had no stop codons and remained in frame with V and J, and every other rearrangement was called non-productive. Following IMGT convention, CDR3 was defined as the stretch from the second conserved V-encoded cysteine to the conserved J-encoded phenylalanine. The earlier analysis of 500 to 750 of the donors excluded any sequence lacking an unambiguous match to a single V gene segment. In an earlier analysis of several hundred of the donors, V segments were called functional above 56.7% productive rearrangements and were called segregating when the between-donor standard deviation exceeded 5%. A statistical classification framework was developed to diagnose cytomegalovirus status using the catalog of TCR beta chain sequences. In a later analysis, V and J genes were assigned by comparing TCR nucleotide sequences against IMGT/GENE-DB human TR gene sequences. The TCRdist pipeline was used in a later analysis to assign CDR3 sequences and most-parsimonious VDJ recombination scenarios. In a later analysis, each TCR beta chain was defined by its CDR3 amino acid sequence together with its V-gene family, and reads without a unique V-gene family were excluded. In a later analysis, 450 to 600 highly shared, low-generation-probability nucleotide sequences were removed to address suspected cross-contamination and a sequencing artifact. A later analysis calculated a clonal expansion index for each public chain from normalized within-repertoire ranks of inferred template counts. In a later analysis, generation probabilities were computed using a VDJ recombination model fitted to out-of-frame rearrangements, and the results were checked against IGoR. In a later analysis, TCR-TCR, TCR-HLA and TCR-CMV co-occurrence was scored with hypergeometric tests, and a repertoire-size bias correction was applied to TCR pairs. A later analysis estimated false discovery rates by permuting HLA or CMV assignments 20 times. In a later analysis, co-occurring TCRs were grouped using DBSCAN, with TCRdist sequence similarity added in when clustering inside HLA-allele-positive subsets. Repertoires with fewer than 30,000 or more than 120,000 public chains were left out of co-occurrence clustering, as were five repertoires with anomalous nucleotide sharing. In TCRdb, the immuneACCESS table is reduced to in-frame sequences with V and J assigned. These tables do not hold every clone; where another copy was compared, an unresolved V gene accounts for under half, and the others remain unexplained. V, J and clone size are taken as reported in that table, and D and trimming were inferred from the DNA itself. A total of some 150,000 clones appear in this sample, 75% to 85% of them only once. The leading ten clones occupy 1.8% of the sample.

The CDR3 runs 13 amino acids, cysteine and phenylalanine included. The only DNA kept is the CDR3, 39 bases in frame from the first base. V is clipped by 3 bases and J by 6 bases, and the sequence between their germline boundaries is 12 bases long. In the germline V gene, CDR1 corresponds to MRHNA and CDR2 to SNTAGT. The source is a female donor in good health and CMV-seropositive. Sequences were obtained from PBMCs. This chain joins TRBV6-4 to TRBJ2-7; a weak D assignment points to TRBD2 (5 bases agree). The CDR3 protein is CASSEWELSEQYF. The sequence in DNA is TGTGCCAGCAGTGAGTGGGAGCTGTCCGAGCAGTACTTC.